This T cell receptor (beta chain) was recovered during a study of early T cells in non-severe SARS-CoV-2 infection. Overall study results and limits: VDJdb-based matching was biased toward anti-spike CD8 responses and missed private and CD4 specificities.

TCRdb reprocessed the 5' RACE reads via MiXCR and lists one record per CDR3 protein. Of 28,000 or so distinct CDR3 sequences listed, roughly 7% are singletons. Ten or more counts support this clonotype. What it binds is unknown. Germline CDR1 SGHTA, CDR2 FQGNSA. The CDR3 runs 14 residues. The V end was cut by 4 bases, the J end by 4 bases, with 11 bases between. The chain employs TRBV7-2 and TRBJ1-3; D call uncertain. This TCR derives from an adult who was a healthcare worker with PCR-confirmed SARS-CoV-2 infection or an uninfected control (not recorded which). The sample comprised whole blood. The CDR3 DNA sequence: TGTGCCAGCAGCTCAACAAGTGCCGGAAACACCATATATTTT. This sequence encodes CASSSTSAGNTIYF. The full variable domain, completed using reference TRBV7-2 and TRBJ1-3, is GAGVSQSPSNKVTEKGKDVELRCDPISGHTALYWYRQSLGQGLEFLIYFQGNSAPDKSGLPSDRFSAERTGGSVSTLTIQRTQQEDSAVYLCASSSTSAGNTIYFGEGSWLTVV.